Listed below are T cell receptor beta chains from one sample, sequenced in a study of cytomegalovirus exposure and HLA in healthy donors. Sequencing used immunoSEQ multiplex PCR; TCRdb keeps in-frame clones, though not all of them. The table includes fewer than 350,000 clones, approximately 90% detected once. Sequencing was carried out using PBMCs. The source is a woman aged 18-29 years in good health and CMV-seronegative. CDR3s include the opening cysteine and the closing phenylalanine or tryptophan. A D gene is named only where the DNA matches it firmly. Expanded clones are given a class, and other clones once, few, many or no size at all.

DNA: TGTGCCAGCAGAGCGAACCGGGACAGATATCAATACGAGCAGTACTTC
CDR3: CASRANRDRYQYEQYF
D: TRBD1
size: NA
V: TRBV28
J: TRBJ2-7
length: 16

DNA: TGTGCCAGCAGTGTCTGGGATAGCGGGGGATACCAAGAGACCCAGTACTTC
CDR3: CASSVWDSGGYQETQYF
D: TRBD2
size: once
V: TRBV2
J: TRBJ2-5
length: 17

DNA: TGTGCCAGCAGCGTAGGGCCAGGAAACTACGAGCAGTACTTC
CDR3: CASSVGPGNYEQYF
D: NA
size: NA
V: TRBV9
J: TRBJ2-7
length: 14

DNA: TGTGCCAGCACGGGACAGGGTAGTATGAACACTGAAGCTTTCTTT
CDR3: CASTGQGSMNTEAFF
D: TRBD1
size: NA
V: TRBV6-1
J: TRBJ1-1
length: 15

DNA: TGTGCCAGCAGCTTCGGCCGGGAACAGGGATGGTGGAATTCACCCCTCCACTTT
CDR3: CASSFGREQGWWNSPLHF
D: NA
size: NA
V: TRBV5-4
J: TRBJ1-6
length: 18

DNA: TGTGCCAGCGGGCAGGGCTACGAGCAGTACTTC
CDR3: CASGQGYEQYF
D: NA
size: NA
V: TRBV11-1
J: TRBJ2-7
length: 11

DNA: TGTGCCAGCAGCTCCAGACAGGGCTACGAGCAGTACTTC
CDR3: CASSSRQGYEQYF
D: NA
size: NA
V: TRBV21-1
J: TRBJ2-7
length: 13

DNA: TGTGCCAGCAGCTTAGCCCTCCCAGGGGGCAGTTCACCCCTCCACTTT
CDR3: CASSLALPGGSSPLHF
D: TRBD1
size: few
V: TRBV7-9
J: TRBJ1-6
length: 16

DNA: TGTGCCAGCACCCCCCGGGGGGTCACCGGGGAGCTGTTTTTT
CDR3: CASTPRGVTGELFF
D: TRBD2
size: NA
V: TRBV6-5
J: TRBJ2-2
length: 14

DNA: TGTGCCGTCCTCGGGGAGACTAATGAAAAACTGTTTTTT
CDR3: CAVLGETNEKLFF
D: NA
size: NA
V: TRBV6-4
J: TRBJ1-4
length: 13

DNA: TGTGCCAGCTCTTTACAGGGGGAAAACACTGAAGCTTTCTTT
CDR3: CASSLQGENTEAFF
D: TRBD1
size: NA
V: TRBV18
J: TRBJ1-1
length: 14

DNA: TGTGCCAGCAGCTCTTATGCGGGGCCAGCGCAGTATTTT
CDR3: CASSSYAGPAQYF
D: NA
size: NA
V: TRBV7-9
J: TRBJ2-3
length: 13

DNA: TGTGCCAGCAGCCCTACCGGGGGGACAGGGGGCACTGAAGCTTTCTTT
CDR3: CASSPTGGTGGTEAFF
D: TRBD1
size: NA
V: TRBV4-2
J: TRBJ1-1
length: 16

DNA: TGTGCCAGCAGCGGGCTCCGGCGTCGGACAGGGCAGGGCGAGCAGTACTTC
CDR3: CASSGLRRRTGQGEQYF
D: TRBD1
size: NA
V: TRBV13
J: TRBJ2-7
length: 17

DNA: TGTGCCAGCAGTGAACGAGGCTTTAATAATTCACCCCTCCACTTT
CDR3: CASSERGFNNSPLHF
D: NA
size: NA
V: TRBV2
J: TRBJ1-6
length: 15

DNA: TGTGCCACCAGATTGACTAGCGGGGGCGGCGAGACCCAGTACTTC
CDR3: CATRLTSGGGETQYF
D: TRBD2
size: NA
V: TRBV15
J: TRBJ2-5
length: 15

DNA: TGTGCCAGCAGTGGTCAGGGGACCTATGGCTACACCTTC
CDR3: CASSGQGTYGYTF
D: NA
size: NA
V: TRBV6-5
J: TRBJ1-2
length: 13

DNA: TGTGCCAGCAGCCCAAATCGAGGGCAAGAGACCCAGTACTTC
CDR3: CASSPNRGQETQYF
D: NA
size: NA
V: TRBV7-2
J: TRBJ2-5
length: 14

DNA: TGTGCCAACCGATTGGGGCGAAATTCACCCCCCCACTTT
CDR3: CANRLGRNSPPHF
D: NA
size: NA
V: TRBV2
J: TRBJ1-6
length: 13

DNA: TGTGCCAGCAGTGAAGCCCGGGGGGGTAACTATGGCTACACCTTC
CDR3: CASSEARGGNYGYTF
D: NA
size: NA
V: TRBV2
J: TRBJ1-2
length: 15

DNA: TGTGCCAGCAGTGCGCAGGGGAGCAATCAGCCCCAGCATTTT
CDR3: CASSAQGSNQPQHF
D: NA
size: NA
V: TRBV2
J: TRBJ1-5
length: 14

DNA: TGCGCCAGCAGCTTCCCTGGACTAGGTGGGAGGAGGGAGACCCAGTACTTC
CDR3: CASSFPGLGGRRETQYF
D: TRBD2
size: NA
V: TRBV5-1
J: TRBJ2-5
length: 17

DNA: TGTGCCAGTAGTATGGCTGGGGGCGGCGGCTACGAGCAGTACTTC
CDR3: CASSMAGGGGYEQYF
D: NA
size: few
V: TRBV19
J: TRBJ2-7
length: 15

DNA: TGTGCCAGCAGCTTGTGGGGCGCCTACGAGCAGTACTTC
CDR3: CASSLWGAYEQYF
D: NA
size: NA
V: TRBV5-6
J: TRBJ2-7
length: 13

DNA: TGTGCCAGCAGCTTAGACGGCAGGTCGAACACCGGGGAGCTGTTTTTT
CDR3: CASSLDGRSNTGELFF
D: NA
size: NA
V: TRBV11-3
J: TRBJ2-2
length: 16

DNA: TGTGCCAGCAGCTTAACGGGGCAAGGGAACGGCTACACCTTC
CDR3: CASSLTGQGNGYTF
D: NA
size: NA
V: TRBV7-3
J: TRBJ1-2
length: 14

DNA: TGCGCCAGCAGCCAAGATTCCCTGAGGGAGACCCAGTACTTC
CDR3: CASSQDSLRETQYF
D: NA
size: NA
V: TRBV4-1
J: TRBJ2-5
length: 14

DNA: TGTGCCAGCAGCTCTACAGGGGGCGGGGAGCTGTTTTTT
CDR3: CASSSTGGGELFF
D: TRBD1
size: NA
V: TRBV7-3
J: TRBJ2-2
length: 13

DNA: TGCGCCAGCAGCTCCGGGGGGGCCCTCACCGGGGAGCTGTTTTTT
CDR3: CASSSGGALTGELFF
D: TRBD2
size: NA
V: TRBV4-1
J: TRBJ2-2
length: 15

DNA: TGCGCCAGCAACACCCGGGACAGGGACCACGAGCAGTACTTC
CDR3: CASNTRDRDHEQYF
D: TRBD1
size: NA
V: TRBV10-2
J: TRBJ2-7
length: 14

DNA: TGTGCCAGCAGTTATACAGGGGGCTCTGGGGCCAACGTCCTGACTTTC
CDR3: CASSYTGGSGANVLTF
D: TRBD1
size: NA
V: TRBV6-5
J: TRBJ2-6
length: 16

DNA: TGTGCCAGCATGCAGGGGGGTTTGATGAACACTGAAGCTTTCTTT
CDR3: CASMQGGLMNTEAFF
D: TRBD1
size: NA
V: TRBV2
J: TRBJ1-1
length: 15

DNA: TGTGCCAGCATTCAAACCGGGGAGCTGTTTTTT
CDR3: CASIQTGELFF
D: NA
size: NA
V: TRBV6-1
J: TRBJ2-2
length: 11

DNA: TGTGCCAGCACCTGGGGCGCGGACACTGAAGCTTTCTTT
CDR3: CASTWGADTEAFF
D: NA
size: NA
V: TRBV14
J: TRBJ1-1
length: 13

DNA: TGTGCCAGCAGTGAAGTTTGGGAGGGGAATCAGCCCCAGCATTTT
CDR3: CASSEVWEGNQPQHF
D: NA
size: NA
V: TRBV6-1
J: TRBJ1-5
length: 15

DNA: TGCAGCGTTGTAGAGGGCCGCTCTGGAAACACCATATATTTT
CDR3: CSVVEGRSGNTIYF
D: NA
size: once
V: TRBV29-1
J: TRBJ1-3
length: 14

DNA: TGTGCCAGTAGTATTCTGGACAGATTGAACACTGAAGCTTTCTTT
CDR3: CASSILDRLNTEAFF
D: NA
size: NA
V: TRBV19
J: TRBJ1-1
length: 15

DNA: TGTGCCAGCAGCCCCCCGCAGATGGGACAGCTAAATGAAAAACTGTTTTTT
CDR3: CASSPPQMGQLNEKLFF
D: TRBD1
size: once
V: TRBV5-5
J: TRBJ1-4
length: 17

DNA: TGTGCCAGCAGTTACTCGGGTACAGGGAGCTACGAGCAGTACTTC
CDR3: CASSYSGTGSYEQYF
D: NA
size: NA
V: TRBV6-5
J: TRBJ2-7
length: 15

DNA: TGTGCCAGCAGAAGCGGGACAGGGGACTATGGCCACACCTTC
CDR3: CASRSGTGDYGHTF
D: TRBD1
size: NA
V: TRBV2
J: TRBJ1-2
length: 14

DNA: TGTGCCAGCAGCAAATTAAGGGGGACACATAATTCACCCCTCCACTTT
CDR3: CASSKLRGTHNSPLHF
D: NA
size: NA
V: TRBV21-1
J: TRBJ1-6
length: 16

DNA: TGTGCCAGCAGTGAGAACAGCAAGAATGGCTACACCTTC
CDR3: CASSENSKNGYTF
D: NA
size: NA
V: TRBV6-1
J: TRBJ1-2
length: 13

DNA: TGTGCCAGCAGTGATTCGGCCCAGGGTGGGGGCTACACCTTC
CDR3: CASSDSAQGGGYTF
D: NA
size: NA
V: TRBV2
J: TRBJ1-2
length: 14

DNA: TGCGCCAGCACAGGACTAGCGGGTTATGTTGGCACAGATACGCAGTATTTT
CDR3: CASTGLAGYVGTDTQYF
D: TRBD2
size: NA
V: TRBV10-2
J: TRBJ2-3
length: 17

DNA: TGCGCCAGCAGCCAAGCTCTCGGTGGCTACACCTTC
CDR3: CASSQALGGYTF
D: NA
size: NA
V: TRBV4-1
J: TRBJ1-2
length: 12

DNA: TGTGCCAGCAGTTTAGGCCATCCGGGACAGACTTACGAGCAGTACTTC
CDR3: CASSLGHPGQTYEQYF
D: TRBD1
size: NA
V: TRBV27
J: TRBJ2-7
length: 16

DNA: TGCGCCAGCAGCCAAGATGGCCCCGCGGGGGGTTCGTACGAGCAGTACTTC
CDR3: CASSQDGPAGGSYEQYF
D: TRBD2
size: once
V: TRBV4-1
J: TRBJ2-7
length: 17

DNA: TGCGCCAGCAGCCAAGATTCAGGGGCCGGAGAGACCCAGTACTTC
CDR3: CASSQDSGAGETQYF
D: NA
size: NA
V: TRBV4-1
J: TRBJ2-5
length: 15